The source of this T cell receptor (beta chain) is a study of cytomegalovirus exposure and HLA in healthy donors. Losses at the gene ends were 5 bases for V and 2 bases for J; bases not matched to a gene: 9. CDR3 length: 15 residues. The germline V gene encodes CDR1 SGHVS and CDR2 FQNEAQ. The PCR was carried out with 60 Vbeta primers and 13 Jbeta primers. Method: immunoSEQ multiplex PCR; TCRdb's copy keeps in-frame clones and lacks some. The sample shows under 250,000 clones, 79% of them seen only once. This clonotype was sampled from a woman aged 25 to 39 in good health and CMV-seropositive. The rearrangement uses TRBV7-8 and TRBJ2-7; 7 bases align to TRBD2. The sequencing sample was made of PBMCs. CDR3 coding DNA: TGTGCCAGCAGCCTCCTCGGGGGGAGTACCTACGAGCAGTACTTC. Amino acids: CASSLLGGSTYEQYF.